These 18 T cell receptor beta chains were sequenced from one sample in a study of shared clonotypes between healthy human individuals. Generated by immunoSEQ multiplex PCR, the TCRdb table keeps only in-frame clones and is missing some. The sample has hundreds of thousands of clones; 70% to 80% are singletons. Sequencing input: PBMCs. The receptors here all came from a woman aged 40 to 49 in good health. Some clones in this sample may be carry-over from other donors' samples.

The J gene is TRBJ2-3, the V gene TRBV27; TRBD2 aligns across 7 bases. Losses at the gene ends were 3 bases for V and 1 base for J; bases not matched to a gene: 4. CDR1 is MNHEY and CDR2 is SMNVEV in the germline V gene (reference sequence). The CDR3 totals 15 residues. CDR3 sequence (DNA): TGTGCCAGCAGTTTGTGGCTAGCGGGCACAGATACGCAGTATTTT. Residues: CASSLWLAGTDTQYF.

The chain recombines TRBV5-4 with TRBJ1-5; TRBD1 matches at 8 bases. In germline, CDR1 is SGHNT, CDR2 YYREEE (reference sequence). The CDR3 totals 14 residues. V was pared by 4 bases and J by 4 bases, with 4 bases of the junction left unmatched. CDR3 in amino acids: CASSRGTGNQPQHF. For the CDR3, the DNA is TGTGCCAGCAGCCGGGGGACAGGTAATCAGCCCCAGCATTTT.

As to this clone: Within the sample, other DNA sequences also encode this same CDR3. The chain has TRBV5-4 and TRBJ2-1; 10 bases align to TRBD2. V shed 1 base, J shed 2 bases, and the junction held 0 bases outside the gene matches. Germline V gene sequence: CDR1 SGHNT, CDR2 YYREEE (reference sequence). The CDR3 consists of 15 residues. The CDR3 loop is CASSLTSGAYNEQFF. The CDR3 DNA is TGTGCCAGCAGCTTGACTAGCGGGGCCTACAATGAGCAGTTCTTC.

This clone was seen at least ten times. This specimen includes other DNA sequences encoding the same CDR3. The V gene is TRBV19, the J gene TRBJ1-1; D is unclear. The CDR3 spans 13 residues. The germline gives CDR1 LNHDA, CDR2 SQIVND (reference sequence). V was cut by 3 bases and J by 3 bases, with 8 bases left in between. The CDR3 here is CASSISRDTEAFF. The CDR3 DNA is TGTGCCAGTAGTATCAGCAGAGACACTGAAGCTTTCTTT.

Only a few counts were recorded for this clone. Mismatch with germline at one junction end may stem from a read error. The sample holds other DNA sequences that translate to the same CDR3. This sequence joins TRBV6-1 and TRBJ1-4; D might be TRBD1 (5 bases). The CDR3 length is 13 residues. Germline assignment: CDR1 MNHNS and CDR2 SASEGT. CDR3 protein: CASSDRQGGKLFF. CDR3 sequence (DNA): TGCGCCAGCAGTGATCGCCAGGGAGGGAAACTGTTTTTT.

Details on this clone: In the same sample, other DNA sequences code for this CDR3. J is TRBJ1-2 and V is TRBV14; D gene ambiguous. The CDR3 loop spans 13 amino acids. Trimming cost V 1 base and J 0 bases, with 3 bases left between them. Germline values: CDR1 SGHDN, CDR2 FVKESK. In DNA form, the CDR3 reads TGTGCCAGCAGCCAAGGAGCTAACTATGGCTACACCTTC. Translated: CASSQGANYGYTF.

The chain combines TRBV10-3 with TRBJ2-7; D uncertain. Germline V lookup: CDR1 ENHRY, CDR2 SYGVKD. V was cut by 3 bases and J by 4 bases, with 10 bases left in between. This CDR3 spans 13 amino acids. The CDR3, as DNA: TGTGCCATCAGTGAAGAGGTAGGTTACGAGCAGTACTTC. It codes for CAISEEVGYEQYF.

The chain couples TRBV28 to TRBJ1-5; D ambiguous. Germline V gives CDR1 MDHEN, CDR2 SYDVKM. V was shortened by 7 bases and J by 0 bases, with 10 bases between the two germline ends. The CDR3 is 14 amino acids. The CDR3 region is CASKNTDSNQPQHF. CDR3 nucleotide sequence: TGTGCCAGCAAGAACACCGATAGCAATCAGCCCCAGCATTTT.

The V call is TRBV30, the J call TRBJ2-5; 9 positions match TRBD2. Trimming removed 4 bases from V and 5 bases from J; junction bases left unmatched: 17. This CDR3 comprises 17 residues. Germline CDR1 GTSNPN, CDR2 SVGIG (reference sequence). CDR3 nucleotides: TGTGCCTGGAAGAATAGCGGGAGCAATCGATATTGGGAGACCCAGTACTTC. Protein: CAWKNSGSNRYWETQYF.

The J gene is TRBJ2-5, the V gene TRBV28; maybe TRBD2 (6 bases). In germline, CDR1 is MDHEN, CDR2 SYDVKM. The CDR3 has 14 residues. V lost 3 bases, J lost 1 base, and 9 bases lay in between. Written as DNA, the CDR3 is TGTGCCAGCAGTTTTACTAGCTTCCAAGAGACCCAGTACTTC. It translates to CASSFTSFQETQYF.

V and J are TRBV7-3 and TRBJ2-3, with D perhaps TRBD1 (5 bases). This CDR3 is built from 13 residues. The ends were cut back, 5 bases at V and 6 bases at J, with 12 bases in the middle. Germline V lookup: CDR1 SGHTA, CDR2 FQGTGA. In DNA form, the CDR3 reads TGTGCCAGCAGCACTGAACAGGCCGATACGCAGTATTTT. It codes for CASSTEQADTQYF.

This chain joins TRBV10-3 and TRBJ2-5; no clear D gene. The germline CDR1 and CDR2 sequences are ENHRY and SYGVKD. Trimming pared 4 bases from V and 1 base from J, leaving 7 bases between. This CDR3 comprises 13 residues. DNA for the CDR3: TGTGCCATCAGTGTGGGCAGCCAAGAGACCCAGTACTTC. Protein: CAISVGSQETQYF.

J is TRBJ2-3 and V is TRBV29-1, with 8 bases matching TRBD2. Per germline, CDR1 SQVTM and CDR2 ANQGSEA. The J segment lost 0 bases and the V segment lost 7 bases, leaving 6 bases of the junction unmatched. This CDR3 contains 14 residues. CDR3 residues: CSASASGSTDTQYF. DNA for the CDR3: TGCAGCGCTTCGGCTAGCGGGAGCACAGATACGCAGTATTTT.

The rearrangement links TRBV5-1 to TRBJ2-5, with 11 bases identical to TRBD1. This CDR3 region has 15 residues. Germline assignment: CDR1 SGHRS and CDR2 YFSETQ. V lost 3 bases, J lost 4 bases, and 5 bases stayed unmatched. The CDR3 DNA follows: TGCGCCAGCAGCTCCGCCGGGACAGGGGGAGAGACCCAGTACTTC. The encoded protein is CASSSAGTGGETQYF.

This clone was seen only a few times. This rearrangement joins TRBV11-3 to TRBJ2-1; D gene ambiguous. Trimming shortened V by 1 base and J by 5 bases, and 3 bases separated the two germline ends. CDR1 is SGHNT, CDR2 YENEEA, per germline. CDR3 size: 12 residues. The CDR3 nucleotides read TGTGCCAGCAGCTTAGGAGACAATGAGCAGTTCTTC. It translates to CASSLGDNEQFF.

The chain links TRBV29-1 to TRBJ2-1; 13 nucleotides line up with TRBD2. Germline V gene lookup returns CDR1 SQVTM and CDR2 ANQGSEA. The CDR3 is 15 residues long. J lost 7 bases, V lost 6 bases, and 9 bases had no gene match. CDR3 in amino acids: CSVRTSGRNWNEQFF. CDR3 nucleotide sequence: TGCAGCGTCCGGACTAGCGGGAGAAATTGGAATGAGCAGTTCTTC.

This chain links TRBV7-8 with TRBJ2-7; the D gene is possibly TRBD1 (6 bases). Trimming took off 4 bases at V and 4 bases at J, with 17 bases between the two ends. Per germline, CDR1 SGHVS and CDR2 FQNEAQ. The CDR3 extends over 15 amino acids. The CDR3: CASSSPYRDQYEQYF. DNA for the CDR3: TGTGCCAGCAGCTCCCCCTACAGGGACCAATACGAGCAGTACTTC.

In its sample, this clone was seen a few times. The chain joins TRBV30 to TRBJ2-4; 10 nucleotides line up with TRBD2. Germline lookup yields CDR1 GTSNPN and CDR2 SVGIG (reference sequence). The V gene end was trimmed by 4 bases and the J gene end by 8 bases; junction bases not matched to a gene: 14. The CDR3 is 16 residues long. CDR3 residues: CAWKPRTSGSWDIQYF. The CDR3 DNA reads as TGTGCCTGGAAGCCCCGGACTAGCGGCTCCTGGGACATTCAGTACTTC.